This TCR beta chain came from a study of CD8 T cells in ankylosing spondylitis. Study-level findings and limits: In peripheral blood, disease-linked CD8+ clones occurred at relatively low frequencies. In reactive arthritis synovial fluid and blood, some motif variants had been reported before. There was a TCR beta motif, made of several highly homologous variants, that appeared characteristic of ankylosing spondylitis blood. Significantly higher representation of disease-linked clones was reported for matched ankylosing spondylitis synovial fluid.

As for this clonotype: Its antigen is unidentified.

Quantitative 5'-RACE with molecular barcodes produced the TCR beta libraries. TCRdb re-derived calls from the 5' RACE reads in MiXCR, one entry per CDR3 protein. The table records about 200,000 distinct CDR3 sequences, just under 7.5% of them present only once. The receptor was derived from a male donor with ankylosing spondylitis. The sample taken for sequencing was blood, either unsorted or a sorted T cell fraction (not recorded which).

This chain's CDR3 is CSVPGTMLDTQYF. As DNA, the CDR3 is TGCAGCGTCCCCGGGACTATGCTAGATACGCAGTATTTT. V is TRBV29-1 and J is TRBJ2-3; TRBD2 agrees at 7 bases. Germline V gene sequence: CDR1 SQVTM, CDR2 ANQGSEA. The CDR3 totals 13 residues. V gave up 6 bases and J gave up 5 bases; unmatched junction bases: 8.